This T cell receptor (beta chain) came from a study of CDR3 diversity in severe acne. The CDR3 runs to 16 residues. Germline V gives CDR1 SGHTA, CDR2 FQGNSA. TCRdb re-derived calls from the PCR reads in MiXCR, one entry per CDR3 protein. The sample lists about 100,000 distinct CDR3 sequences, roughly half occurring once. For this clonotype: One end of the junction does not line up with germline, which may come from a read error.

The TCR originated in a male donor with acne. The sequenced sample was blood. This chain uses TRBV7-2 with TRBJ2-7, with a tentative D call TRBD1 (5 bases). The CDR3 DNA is TGTGCCAGCAGCTCTTATCTGACAGTTCTCTCCTACGGGCAGTACTTC. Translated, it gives CASSSYLTVLSYGQYF.